Listed below are T cell receptor beta chains from one sample, sequenced in a study of blood T cell repertoires in COVID-19. This table comes from immunoSEQ multiplex PCR, and its TCRdb copy is limited to in-frame clones, with some not included. Seen here are approximately 240,000 clones, roughly 91% observed once, and the top ten hold 0.83%. Material: peripheral blood. These receptor sequences come from a man aged 30-40 years with COVID-19, enrolled during active disease. Both conserved end residues are part of each CDR3. Each record gives: V gene, clone size, D gene, J gene, CDR3 protein, CDR3 DNA. The D gene is left open where the match is weak. Expanded clones get a size class; other rows say once, few or many, or leave the size out.

TRBV5-4	NA	NA	TRBJ1-2	CASSSQGSFYGYTF	TGTGCCAGCAGCAGCCAGGGGAGCTTCTATGGCTACACCTTC
TRBV7-3	NA	NA	TRBJ2-5	CASSLAREETQYF	TGTGCCAGCAGCTTAGCCAGGGAAGAGACCCAGTACTTC
TRBV1	NA	NA	TRBJ1-3	CTSSQEGGNGGNTIYF	TGCACCAGCAGCCAAGAGGGAGGGAACGGTGGAAACACCATATATTTT
TRBV2	NA	NA	TRBJ1-2	CASTERGTSYGYTF	TGTGCCAGCACCGAAAGGGGGACATCCTATGGCTACACCTTC
TRBV11-2	NA	NA	TRBJ2-3	CASSLVLLSTDTQYF	TGTGCCAGCAGCTTAGTTCTCCTTAGCACAGATACGCAGTATTTT
TRBV9	NA	NA	TRBJ2-6	CASSVIEASGANVLTF	TGTGCCAGCAGCGTAATCGAGGCCTCTGGGGCCAACGTCCTGACTTTC
TRBV4-1	NA	TRBD1	TRBJ2-7	CASSRWDTGTGNYEQYF	TGCGCCAGCAGCCGATGGGATACCGGGACAGGGAACTACGAGCAGTACTTC
TRBV13	NA	NA	TRBJ1-1	CASSPAGGRTEAFF	TGTGCCAGCAGCCCCGCGGGGGGCAGGACTGAAGCTTTCTTT
TRBV10-3	NA	NA	TRBJ1-6	CAISESVTRSYNSPLHF	TGTGCCATCAGTGAGTCGGTCACACGCTCCTATAATTCACCCCTCCACTTT
TRBV9	NA	NA	TRBJ1-1	CASSVEPGVNTEAFF	TGTGCCAGCAGCGTAGAACCCGGGGTGAACACTGAAGCTTTCTTT
TRBV5-1	NA	NA	TRBJ2-5	CASSLEGGMETQYF	TGCGCCAGCAGCTTAGAGGGAGGCATGGAGACCCAGTACTTC
TRBV19	NA	NA	TRBJ2-2	CASSTQARGELFF	TGTGCCAGTAGTACTCAGGCAAGGGGGGAGCTGTTTTTT
TRBV4-1	NA	TRBD1	TRBJ1-2	CASSQGPRGQIINYGYTF	TGCGCCAGCAGCCAAGGGCCTCGGGGACAGATTATTAACTATGGCTACACCTTC
TRBV4-1	NA	TRBD2	TRBJ2-7	CASSQVFPAGTGEQYF	TGCGCCAGCAGCCAAGTCTTCCCAGCGGGGACGGGTGAGCAGTACTTC
TRBV9	NA	NA	TRBJ2-4	CASSVGSERENIQYF	TGTGCCAGCAGCGTAGGGAGCGAACGGGAAAACATTCAGTACTTC
TRBV6-2/TRBV6-3	NA	TRBD2	TRBJ2-7	CASSNPGAAGSTYEQYF	TGTGCCAGCAGTAATCCCGGCGCAGCGGGGAGCACCTACGAGCAGTACTTC
TRBV18	NA	NA	TRBJ1-2	CASSPPGQNYGYTF	TGTGCCAGCTCACCACCCGGACAGAACTATGGCTACACCTTC
TRBV5-1	NA	TRBD1	TRBJ1-5	CASSPGQGAYQPQHF	TGCGCCAGCAGCCCGGGACAGGGGGCCTATCAGCCCCAGCATTTT
TRBV3-1/TRBV3-2	few	NA	TRBJ1-1	CASSQGSGAGEAFF	TGTGCCAGCAGCCAAGGGTCAGGGGCGGGTGAAGCTTTCTTT
TRBV14	NA	TRBD2	TRBJ2-1	CASSQVPGLASWNEQFF	TGTGCCAGCAGCCAAGTGCCCGGACTAGCGTCTTGGAATGAGCAGTTCTTC
TRBV13	NA	TRBD1	TRBJ2-7	CASSQTGTGTYEQYF	TGTGCCAGCAGCCAGACAGGGACAGGGACCTACGAGCAGTACTTC
TRBV27	NA	NA	TRBJ1-3	CASSPYSGNTIYF	TGTGCCAGCAGTCCGTACTCTGGAAACACCATATATTTT
TRBV9	NA	NA	TRBJ2-2	CASSSQAGTNTGELFF	TGTGCCAGCAGCTCTCAAGCGGGCACGAACACCGGGGAGCTGTTTTTT
TRBV6-2/TRBV6-3	NA	NA	TRBJ1-2	CASSPGQFYGYTF	TGTGCCAGCAGTCCCGGACAGTTCTATGGCTACACCTTC
TRBV5-6	NA	TRBD2	TRBJ2-3	CASSLISGAGGTQYF	TGTGCCAGCAGCTTGATTAGCGGGGCCGGGGGTACGCAGTATTTT
TRBV28	NA	NA	TRBJ1-1	CASQPGENTEAFF	TGTGCCAGCCAGCCCGGGGAAAACACTGAAGCTTTCTTT
TRBV7-9	NA	TRBD1	TRBJ1-2	CASSFQGAEGYTF	TGTGCCAGCAGCTTTCAGGGGGCCGAGGGCTACACCTTC
TRBV12-5	few	TRBD1	TRBJ1-1	CASGLAGTGRDTEAFF	TGTGCTAGTGGTTTGGCCGGGACAGGGAGGGACACTGAAGCTTTCTTT
TRBV19	NA	TRBD1	TRBJ1-6	CASSRQGSDSPLHF	TGTGCCAGTAGTAGACAGGGGTCTGATTCACCCCTCCACTTT
TRBV4-1	NA	TRBD2	TRBJ2-2	CASSQKAGGLDGELFF	TGCGCCAGCAGCCAGAAAGCGGGGGGGCTTGACGGGGAGCTGTTTTTT
TRBV4-1	NA	NA	TRBJ2-7	CASSRQTSSYEQYF	TGCGCCAGCAGCCGACAGACTAGTTCCTACGAGCAGTACTTC
TRBV6-4	NA	TRBD1	TRBJ1-5	CASMDRGGQPQHF	TGTGCCAGCATGGACAGGGGGGGACAGCCCCAGCATTTT
TRBV5-1	NA	NA	TRBJ2-2	CASSLERASNTGELFF	TGCGCCAGCAGCTTGGAGAGGGCTTCGAACACCGGGGAGCTGTTTTTT
TRBV9	NA	NA	TRBJ1-1	CASSPPSSEAFF	TGTGCCAGCAGCCCCCCGAGCTCTGAAGCTTTCTTT
TRBV2	NA	NA	TRBJ1-5	CASSEWLRVRQPQHF	TGTGCCAGCAGTGAGTGGTTACGGGTGCGTCAGCCCCAGCATTTT
TRBV6-6	NA	NA	TRBJ1-1	CASSADLTAAHTEAFF	TGTGCCAGCAGTGCGGATTTGACAGCCGCCCACACTGAAGCTTTCTTT
TRBV5-1	NA	TRBD1	TRBJ1-1	CASSLGHGTASLNTEAFF	TGCGCCAGCAGCTTGGGGCACGGGACAGCTTCACTGAACACTGAAGCTTTCTTT
TRBV3-1/TRBV3-2	few	NA	TRBJ1-4	CASSRTFREKLFF	TGTGCCAGCAGCCGGACTTTTAGGGAAAAACTGTTTTTT
TRBV13	few	NA	TRBJ1-2	CASSLGAGAYGYTF	TGTGCCAGCAGCTTAGGGGCAGGGGCCTATGGCTACACCTTC
TRBV3-1/TRBV3-2	NA	TRBD2	TRBJ2-1	CASSQEITSGAPIEQFF	TGTGCCAGCAGCCAAGAGATCACTAGCGGGGCCCCGATCGAGCAGTTCTTC
TRBV12-3/TRBV12-4	NA	NA	TRBJ1-5	CASSFYLDQPQHF	TGTGCCAGCAGTTTTTACTTAGATCAGCCCCAGCATTTT
TRBV5-4	once	TRBD1	TRBJ2-1	CASTAPGQSYNEQFF	TGTGCCAGCACCGCCCCGGGACAGTCCTACAATGAGCAGTTCTTC
TRBV19	NA	NA	TRBJ1-2	CASRPNGNYGYTF	TGTGCCAGTAGACCGAACGGGAACTATGGCTACACCTTC
TRBV18	NA	NA	TRBJ2-7	CASSPPLWPEQYF	TGTGCCAGCTCACCCCCGTTGTGGCCCGAGCAGTACTTC
TRBV6-1	once	NA	TRBJ2-7	CASSEGTVSYEQYF	TGTGCCAGCAGTGAAGGGACAGTTTCCTACGAGCAGTACTTC
TRBV30	once	NA	TRBJ1-2	CAWSITGLGYTF	TGTGCCTGGAGTATCACAGGTCTAGGCTACACCTTC
TRBV5-1	NA	TRBD2	TRBJ2-1	CASSSSGGRSYNEQFF	TGCGCCAGCAGCTCTAGCGGGGGGCGCTCCTACAATGAGCAGTTCTTC
TRBV14	NA	NA	TRBJ1-2	CASSHWGENYGYTF	TGTGCCAGCAGCCACTGGGGGGAGAACTATGGCTACACCTTC